Here is one T cell receptor (beta chain) with its context. Germline CDR1 is MNHEY and CDR2 is SVGAGI. V lost 4 bases and J lost 3; bases outside the gene matches: 4. There are 15 residues in the CDR3. These data are taken from a study of blood T cell repertoires in COVID-19. In the study overall: Material from acute and convalescent COVID-19 was sourced from the United States, Italy and Spain. T cells, B-cell-depleted T cells, or PBMCs supplied cDNA or gDNA.

The recovered donors of Cohort 3 showed two negative PCRs, clearance, or symptom resolution. Under the authors' procedure: Amplification from reference gene primers served as the basis for estimated nucleated cell counts. The protocol was immunoSEQ multiplex PCR, while the TCRdb copy is restricted to in-frame clones and leaves out a portion. V, J and clone size derive from that table, while D and trimming were established from the DNA sequence. This table holds some 390,000 clones, around 91% found once. The clonotype originates from a man aged 25-40 years who had recovered from COVID-19. The genes are TRBV6-5 and TRBJ1-5, with 9 bases lining up with TRBD1. Source material: PBMCs or T cells enriched from blood (not recorded which). For the CDR3, the DNA is TGTGCCAGCAGTTCGGACAGGGGAGACAATCAGCCCCAGCATTTT. Its protein product is CASSSDRGDNQPQHF.